This is a list of T cell receptor beta chains from one sample in a study of blood T cell repertoires in COVID-19. Libraries were prepared by immunoSEQ multiplex PCR; TCRdb keeps only in-frame clonotypes and omits some of them. Altogether 60,000 to 100,000 clones are present, about 90% being singletons, with the ten largest covering approximately 4.2%. Source material: peripheral blood. All receptors come from a man aged 50-60 years with active COVID-19. CDR3s include the opening cysteine and the closing phenylalanine or tryptophan. The D gene is left open where the match is weak. Clone size is stated in some rows and not others, as once, few, many or a class when expanded.

TRBJ2-7 | once | TRBV11-2 | . | CASSPPGGYEQYF | TGTGCCAGCAGCCCCCCTGGCGGGTACGAGCAGTACTTC
TRBJ2-5 | . | TRBV6-2/TRBV6-3 | TRBD2 | CASRYGPGTSGRQETQYF | TGTGCCAGCAGGTACGGCCCGGGGACTAGCGGCCGTCAAGAGACCCAGTACTTC
TRBJ1-1 | once | TRBV19 | TRBD1 | CASGPRDRNLLMNTEAFF | TGTGCCAGTGGCCCAAGGGACAGAAACCTATTAATGAACACTGAAGCTTTCTTT
TRBJ2-2 | . | TRBV5-6 | TRBD2 | CASSLGLAGGTPRIF | TGTGCCAGCAGCTTGGGACTAGCGGGAGGAACCCCGAGGATTTTT
TRBJ2-5 | . | TRBV4-1 | . | CASSLRLQETQYF | TGCGCCAGCAGCCTAAGACTGCAAGAGACCCAGTACTTC
TRBJ2-1 | . | TRBV19 | TRBD2 | CASSIRLAGLTYNEQFF | TGTGCCAGTAGTATCCGACTAGCGGGACTCACCTACAATGAGCAGTTCTTC
TRBJ1-2 | . | TRBV5-5 | TRBD1 | CASSRGGTGGEGYTF | TGTGCCAGCAGCAGGGGCGGGACAGGGGGCGAGGGCTACACCTTC
TRBJ1-1 | few | TRBV7-8 | . | CASSLADWQEAFF | TGTGCCAGCAGCTTAGCAGACTGGCAGGAAGCTTTCTTT
TRBJ1-5 | . | TRBV5-6 | TRBD1 | CASSKRTGSDSNQPQHF | TGTGCCAGCAGCAAAAGGACAGGGTCAGATAGCAATCAGCCCCAGCATTTT
TRBJ1-1 | once | TRBV6-5 | TRBD1 | CASRGDRGLTEAFF | TGTGCCAGCAGAGGGGACAGGGGGCTAACTGAAGCTTTCTTT
TRBJ2-3 | once | TRBV6-5 | TRBD2 | CASSYRGSGTTDTQYF | TGTGCCAGCAGTTACAGGGGTAGCGGGACCACAGATACGCAGTATTTT